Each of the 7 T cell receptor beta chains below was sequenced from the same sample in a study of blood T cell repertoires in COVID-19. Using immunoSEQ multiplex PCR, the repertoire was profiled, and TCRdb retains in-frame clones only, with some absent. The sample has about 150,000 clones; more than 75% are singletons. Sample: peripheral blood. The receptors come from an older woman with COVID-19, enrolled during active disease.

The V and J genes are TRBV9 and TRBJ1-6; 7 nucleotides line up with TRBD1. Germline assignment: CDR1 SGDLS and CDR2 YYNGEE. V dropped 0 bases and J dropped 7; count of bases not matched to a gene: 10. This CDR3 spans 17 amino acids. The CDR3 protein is CASSVAARGTGNSPLHF. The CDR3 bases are TGTGCCAGCAGCGTAGCGGCCAGGGGGACGGGAAATTCACCCCTCCACTTT.

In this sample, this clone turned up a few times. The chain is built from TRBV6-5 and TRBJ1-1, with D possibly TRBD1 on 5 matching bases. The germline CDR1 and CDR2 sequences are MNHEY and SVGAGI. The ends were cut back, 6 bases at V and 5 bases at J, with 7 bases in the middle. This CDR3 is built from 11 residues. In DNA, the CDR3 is TGTGCCAGCAGGGGGCTTACTGAAGCTTTCTTT. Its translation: CASRGLTEAFF.

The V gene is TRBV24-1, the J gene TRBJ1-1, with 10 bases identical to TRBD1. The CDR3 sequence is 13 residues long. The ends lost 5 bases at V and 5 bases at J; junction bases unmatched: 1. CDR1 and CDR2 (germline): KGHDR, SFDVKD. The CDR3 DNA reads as TGTGCCACCAGTGGGGGACAGGGGACTGAAGCTTTCTTT. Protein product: CATSGGQGTEAFF.

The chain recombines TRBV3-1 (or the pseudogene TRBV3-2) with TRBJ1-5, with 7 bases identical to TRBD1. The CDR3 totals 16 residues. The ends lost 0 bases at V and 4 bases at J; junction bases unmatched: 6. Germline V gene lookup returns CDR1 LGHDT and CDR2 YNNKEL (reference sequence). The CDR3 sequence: CASSQDRSGGNQPQHF. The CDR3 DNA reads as TGTGCCAGCAGCCAAGATCGGTCAGGGGGGAATCAGCCCCAGCATTTT.

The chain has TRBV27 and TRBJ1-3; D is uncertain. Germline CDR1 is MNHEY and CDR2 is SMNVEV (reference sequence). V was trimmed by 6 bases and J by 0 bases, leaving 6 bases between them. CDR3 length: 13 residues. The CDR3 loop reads CASRRSSGNTIYF. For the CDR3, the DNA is TGTGCCAGCAGGCGGAGCTCTGGAAACACCATATATTTT.

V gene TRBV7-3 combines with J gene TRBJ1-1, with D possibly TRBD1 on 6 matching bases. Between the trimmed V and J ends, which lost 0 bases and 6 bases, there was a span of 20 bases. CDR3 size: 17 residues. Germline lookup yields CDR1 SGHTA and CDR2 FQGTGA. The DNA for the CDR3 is TGTGCCAGCAGCTTAACAGCGACTTCGCGACAGGTCGCTGAAGCTTTCTTT. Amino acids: CASSLTATSRQVAEAFF.

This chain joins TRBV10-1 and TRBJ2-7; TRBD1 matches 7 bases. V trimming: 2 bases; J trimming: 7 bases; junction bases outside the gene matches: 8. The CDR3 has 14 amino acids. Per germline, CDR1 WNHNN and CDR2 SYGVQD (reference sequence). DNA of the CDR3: TGCGCCAGCAGTGAGACCTACAGGGGCTCGGAGCAGTACGTC. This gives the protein CASSETYRGSEQYV.